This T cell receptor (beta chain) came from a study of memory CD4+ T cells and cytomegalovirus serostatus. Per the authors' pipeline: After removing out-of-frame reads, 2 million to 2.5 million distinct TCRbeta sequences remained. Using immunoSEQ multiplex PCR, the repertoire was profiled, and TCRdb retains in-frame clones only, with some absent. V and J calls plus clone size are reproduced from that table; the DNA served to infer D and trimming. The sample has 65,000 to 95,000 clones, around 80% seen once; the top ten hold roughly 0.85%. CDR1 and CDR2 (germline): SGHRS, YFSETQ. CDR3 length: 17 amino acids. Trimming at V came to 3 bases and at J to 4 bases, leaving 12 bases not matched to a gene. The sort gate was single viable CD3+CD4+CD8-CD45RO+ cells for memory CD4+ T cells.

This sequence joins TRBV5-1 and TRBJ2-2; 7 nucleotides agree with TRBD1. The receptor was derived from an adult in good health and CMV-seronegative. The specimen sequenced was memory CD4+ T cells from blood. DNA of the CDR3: TGCGCCAGCAGCTACCTCCCAGGGGGTGCGGTCACCGGGGAGCTGTTTTTT. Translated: CASSYLPGGAVTGELFF.